A selection of T cell receptor beta chains follows, all from one sample in a study of T cell responses to AZD1222 COVID-19 vaccine. Generated by immunoSEQ multiplex PCR, the TCRdb table keeps only in-frame clones and is missing some. In the table there are about 140,000 clones, approximately 90% of which are singletons. Sample: peripheral blood, taken on day 0 of AZD1222 vaccination. Receptors were obtained from an adult in good health. Each CDR3 is given with its conserved first and last residue. D genes are given only for firm matches. Clone size is given for some rows only: seen once, a few or many times, or a class if the clone is expanded.

cdr3_nt cdr3_aa v_call d_call clone_size j_call
TGTGCCAGCAGTCTCGGGGAGACCCAGTACTTC CASSLGETQYF TRBV3-1/TRBV3-2 . once TRBJ2-5
TGTGCCTGTGGGGGGAACAGTCAGCCCCAGCATTTT CACGGNSQPQHF TRBV30 . . TRBJ1-5
TGCGCCAGCAGCTTAATGGACAACCGAAACACCATATATTTT CASSLMDNRNTIYF TRBV5-1 . . TRBJ1-3
TGTGCCAGCAGCTTGGGGACTCCTGGAAACACCATATATTTT CASSLGTPGNTIYF TRBV5-4 . . TRBJ1-3
TGTGCCCGCCGGGGGGGGGCATTGGGGATTAATTCACCCCTCCACTTT CARRGGALGINSPLHF TRBV28 . . TRBJ1-6
TGTGCCAGCAGCTTAGGTCCGGGTACGGATACTGAAGCTTTCTTT CASSLGPGTDTEAFF TRBV28 . . TRBJ1-1
TGCGCCAGCAGCCATCAGGGTGCGGTAACAGATACGCAGTATTTT CASSHQGAVTDTQYF TRBV4-3 . . TRBJ2-3
TGTGCCAGCAGCGACCTGGGGTTCCAGAGCACTGAAGCTTTCTTT CASSDLGFQSTEAFF TRBV7-3 . . TRBJ1-1
TGTGCCAGCAGCTTAGCGGACCGGGACAGGGTCCCCTCTGGGGCCAACGTCCTGACTTTC CASSLADRDRVPSGANVLTF TRBV7-8 TRBD1 . TRBJ2-6
TGTGCCACCAGTGATCACACTCAGGGGGCGGTTCAGCCCCAGCATTTT CATSDHTQGAVQPQHF TRBV24-1 TRBD1 . TRBJ1-5
TGTGCCAGCAGAAGCGGACAGAATGAAAAACTGTTTTTT CASRSGQNEKLFF TRBV12-3/TRBV12-4 . . TRBJ1-4
TGCGCCAGCAGCAAGGGGACAGGGGGCAACACAGATACGCAGTATTTT CASSKGTGGNTDTQYF TRBV5-1 TRBD1 . TRBJ2-3
TGTGCCAGCAGTGGGACAGCAGTGGGCTATGGCTACACCTTC CASSGTAVGYGYTF TRBV2 . . TRBJ1-2
TGTGCCAGCAGCCCGTCGATCCCCGAGCAGTTCTTC CASSPSIPEQFF TRBV6-6 . . TRBJ2-1
TGTGCCAGCAGCATAGCGGGGGGGCGAGAGACCCAGTACTTC CASSIAGGRETQYF TRBV6-5 TRBD2 . TRBJ2-5
TGTGCCAGCAGCCTGGGAGGAGACAGGGGAAACACTGAAGCTTTCTTT CASSLGGDRGNTEAFF TRBV4-2 TRBD1 . TRBJ1-1
TGTGCCAGCAGCTTACAAGAGGGCCCTAGCTCCTACGAGCAGTACTTC CASSLQEGPSSYEQYF TRBV7-9 . . TRBJ2-7
TGTGCCAGCAGCTTCCCCAGGCGCCGAACAAGTGAAGCTTTCTTT CASSFPRRRTSEAFF TRBV5-8 . . TRBJ1-1
TGCAGTGCTAGTACAGGCTACACCTTC CSASTGYTF TRBV20-1 . . TRBJ1-2
TGCGCCAGCAGCCAAGGGACAGCCTATGGCTACACCTTC CASSQGTAYGYTF TRBV4-3 . . TRBJ1-2
TGTGCCAGCAGTTTAGGGGGAGTTGGCTATGGCTACACCTTC CASSLGGVGYGYTF TRBV28 . . TRBJ1-2
TGTGCCAGCAGTGCACAGGGCCATGGCTACACCTTC CASSAQGHGYTF TRBV12-3/TRBV12-4 . . TRBJ1-2
TGTGCCAGCAGCTTGGGGCGGATAGATAACTCTGGAAACACCATATATTTT CASSLGRIDNSGNTIYF TRBV5-4 . . TRBJ1-3
TGTGCCAGCAGCTCAACAGGGACACTAGGAAACACCATATATTTT CASSSTGTLGNTIYF TRBV7-9 . . TRBJ1-3
TGTGCCAGCAGCTTCGGGAAGGGGTGGGAGACCCAGTACTTC CASSFGKGWETQYF TRBV11-1 . . TRBJ2-5
TGTGCCAGCAGCCAGGGGTATGGCTACACCTTC CASSQGYGYTF TRBV14 . . TRBJ1-2
TGTGCCAGCAGCCCAATGTGGCCGGGACAGCACTCCTACGAGCAGTACTTC CASSPMWPGQHSYEQYF TRBV7-2 TRBD1 . TRBJ2-7
TGTGCCAGCAGCTCCCCCATTAGTCGGCACGAGCAGTACTTC CASSSPISRHEQYF TRBV11-3 . once TRBJ2-7
TGTGCCAGCAGTTTACCGGGACTAGCGGTCTACAATGAGCAGTTCTTC CASSLPGLAVYNEQFF TRBV28 TRBD2 . TRBJ2-1
TGTGCCACCAAAGGAGGGCCGGGGTACAATGAGCAGTTCTTC CATKGGPGYNEQFF TRBV7-6 . . TRBJ2-1
TGTGCCAGTAGTCACCTCCCTGGGCTGGCCTACGAGCAGTACTTC CASSHLPGLAYEQYF TRBV19 . . TRBJ2-7
TGTGCCAGCAGCCAAACGGTCCCTATCTCAGGGAAGGACTATGGCTACACCTTC CASSQTVPISGKDYGYTF TRBV14 . few TRBJ1-2
TGTGCCAGCGAACTAGCGGAGACCCAGTACTTC CASELAETQYF TRBV2 TRBD2 . TRBJ2-5
TGTGCCAGCAGCTCTGCGGGGACTAGCGGGAGTGACGATGAGCAGTTCTTC CASSSAGTSGSDDEQFF TRBV7-9 TRBD2 . TRBJ2-1
TGTGCCAGCAGCCGCCTCCGAGGTCCCGAGGGTGGCTACACCTTC CASSRLRGPEGGYTF TRBV11-2 . . TRBJ1-2
TGTGCCAGCAGTTTAGCCGGGGTCAGGTACGAGCAGTACTTC CASSLAGVRYEQYF TRBV27 . . TRBJ2-7
TGTGCCAGCAGTGAACAGTCCTACGAGCAGTACTTC CASSEQSYEQYF TRBV2 . . TRBJ2-7
TGTGCCAGCAGTCTCCCCGGGACAGCGAACACTGAAGCTTTCTTT CASSLPGTANTEAFF TRBV28 TRBD1 . TRBJ1-1
TGTGCCAGCAGTGAGTCCGGGCGAGAGACCCAGTACTTC CASSESGRETQYF TRBV2 . . TRBJ2-5
TGTGCCAGCAGTCCTATAATGGGACTAGCCAAAAACATTCAGTACTTC CASSPIMGLAKNIQYF TRBV27 . . TRBJ2-4
TGTGCCAGCAGCTTATCCGGAGGCTACGAGCAGTACTTC CASSLSGGYEQYF TRBV7-9 . . TRBJ2-7